This is a list of T cell receptor beta chains from one sample in a study of blood T cell repertoires in COVID-19. Method: immunoSEQ multiplex PCR; TCRdb's copy keeps in-frame clones and lacks some. The sample carries around 140,000 clones, nearly 90% recorded once. Sequencing was done on a sample of peripheral blood. The source is a man between 65 and 85 years old with acute or convalescent COVID-19. Both conserved end residues are trimmed from each CDR3.

j_call: TRBJ2-1; v_call: TRBV6-5; cdr3_aa: ASSPGGLNNEQF
j_call: TRBJ1-4; v_call: TRBV6-5; cdr3_aa: ASSYSRESYEKLF
j_call: TRBJ1-5; v_call: TRBV5-8; cdr3_aa: ASSFDGSQPQH
j_call: TRBJ2-7; v_call: TRBV5-1; cdr3_aa: ASRPDRTPLREQY
j_call: TRBJ1-4; v_call: TRBV28; cdr3_aa: ASTLGGTGGEKLF
j_call: TRBJ1-1; v_call: TRBV3-1/TRBV3-2; cdr3_aa: ASSQIEGISEAF
j_call: TRBJ2-7; v_call: TRBV28; cdr3_aa: ASSQIRSFGTYEQY
j_call: TRBJ2-3; v_call: TRBV28; cdr3_aa: ASSPDNPGTDTQY
j_call: TRBJ2-7; v_call: TRBV5-1; cdr3_aa: ASSSAAGLTSYEQY
j_call: TRBJ2-1; v_call: TRBV6-6; cdr3_aa: ASSTPRNEQF
j_call: TRBJ2-3; v_call: TRBV28; cdr3_aa: ASNGQGLTDTQY
j_call: TRBJ2-3; v_call: TRBV9; cdr3_aa: ASSVGANAGFTDTQY
j_call: TRBJ2-1; v_call: TRBV15; cdr3_aa: ATRITSGSYNEQF
j_call: TRBJ1-2; v_call: TRBV16; cdr3_aa: ASSLLRDSLTTGGGYT
j_call: TRBJ2-5; v_call: TRBV11-2; cdr3_aa: ASSLVQGQGAQY
j_call: TRBJ2-2; v_call: TRBV7-7; cdr3_aa: ASSLQTGPPGELF
j_call: TRBJ2-7; v_call: TRBV4-1; cdr3_aa: ASSQAPLDSYEQY
j_call: TRBJ2-2; v_call: TRBV6-2/TRBV6-3; cdr3_aa: ASSYNRQGVANTGELF
j_call: TRBJ2-5; v_call: TRBV5-5; cdr3_aa: ASSRYFGETQY
j_call: TRBJ1-2; v_call: TRBV28; cdr3_aa: ASNRGGNYGYT
j_call: TRBJ1-4; v_call: TRBV19; cdr3_aa: ASSLGQGDLWEKLF
j_call: TRBJ2-7; v_call: TRBV7-9; cdr3_aa: ASSYDRTYEQY
j_call: TRBJ1-4; v_call: TRBV5-4; cdr3_aa: ASSSGLSNEKLF
j_call: TRBJ1-2; v_call: TRBV24-1; cdr3_aa: ATSDRGNGYT
j_call: TRBJ1-1; v_call: TRBV7-8; cdr3_aa: ASSFPGGQLVTEAF
j_call: TRBJ2-1; v_call: TRBV19; cdr3_aa: ASRTGTQYNEQF
j_call: TRBJ2-3; v_call: TRBV2; cdr3_aa: ASSEAGRSFSKTDTQY
j_call: TRBJ2-2; v_call: TRBV9; cdr3_aa: ASSNRASGSGHGELF
j_call: TRBJ1-2; v_call: TRBV7-2; cdr3_aa: ASSLASLSYGYT
j_call: TRBJ1-2; v_call: TRBV18; cdr3_aa: ASSPPGSTAGNYGYT
j_call: TRBJ2-7; v_call: TRBV12-3/TRBV12-4; cdr3_aa: ASMQGYEQY
j_call: TRBJ2-5; v_call: TRBV19; cdr3_aa: ASETTSGSKTQY
j_call: TRBJ1-3; v_call: TRBV12-3/TRBV12-4; cdr3_aa: ASSLLSGNTIY
j_call: TRBJ2-1; v_call: TRBV19; cdr3_aa: ASSRGAGQGRSKNNEQF
j_call: TRBJ1-1; v_call: TRBV6-1; cdr3_aa: ASSEQGADTEAF
j_call: TRBJ2-5; v_call: TRBV11-2; cdr3_aa: ASSLGTGTQETQY
j_call: TRBJ2-3; v_call: TRBV6-1; cdr3_aa: ASSDSVYSDTQY
j_call: TRBJ2-7; v_call: TRBV5-1; cdr3_aa: ASTLSGGVNEQY
j_call: TRBJ2-7; v_call: TRBV6-5; cdr3_aa: ASSYGQGSYEQY
j_call: TRBJ2-5; v_call: TRBV15; cdr3_aa: ATSRDRVSQETQY
j_call: TRBJ2-3; v_call: TRBV5-4; cdr3_aa: ASSLREADTQY
j_call: TRBJ2-3; v_call: TRBV7-9; cdr3_aa: ASSRGQQGGTDTQY
j_call: TRBJ2-1; v_call: TRBV6-6; cdr3_aa: ASSYGVAGFEQF
j_call: TRBJ1-1; v_call: TRBV5-6; cdr3_aa: ASSFRGWDRQNTEAF
j_call: TRBJ2-6; v_call: TRBV2; cdr3_aa: ASRGDLGGANVLT
j_call: TRBJ2-5; v_call: TRBV13; cdr3_aa: ASSLRLAGGPPGQETQY
j_call: TRBJ2-5; v_call: TRBV3-1/TRBV3-2; cdr3_aa: ASSREDRAQY
j_call: TRBJ2-1; v_call: TRBV11-2; cdr3_aa: ASSWEVGTSVMPYNEQF
j_call: TRBJ2-7; v_call: TRBV7-3; cdr3_aa: ASSPGWGYEQY